These T cell receptor beta chains were read from a single sample in a study of T-cell reconstitution after alpha-beta-depleted transplantation in children. TCRdb passed the PCR reads through MiXCR, listing each CDR3 protein once. The sample shows some 490,000 distinct CDR3 sequences, around 13% of them seen only once. Here the sequenced sample was PBMCs from the stem cell graft donor, taken from the stem cell graft. Receptor source: a human donor who donated a stem cell graft to a child with combined immunodeficiency. Both conserved end residues are part of each CDR3. D genes are given only for firm matches. Clone size is not always given. Where it is, it says once, few, many or a class for expanded clones.

v_gene	j_gene	d_gene	len	abundance	CDR3aa	CDR3nt
TRBV10-3	TRBJ2-4	NA	15	few	CAISESTQGKNIQYF	TGTGCCATCAGTGAGTCGACGCAGGGAAAAAACATTCAGTACTTC
TRBV7-2	TRBJ2-2	NA	14	NA	CASSSMGITGELFF	TGTGCCAGCAGCTCAATGGGGATAACCGGGGAGCTGTTTTTT
TRBV12-3/TRBV12-4	TRBJ1-3	NA	14	NA	CASSPAGPGNTIYF	TGTGCCAGCAGCCCGGCGGGGCCTGGAAACACCATATATTTT
TRBV30	TRBJ1-1	NA	12	few	CAWSVLRTRAFF	TGTGCCTGGAGTGTACTTCGCACAAGAGCTTTCTTT
TRBV9	TRBJ1-1	NA	13	few	CASSPSGGRIAFF	TGTGCCAGCAGCCCCTCGGGGGGGCGCATAGCTTTCTTT
TRBV5-1	TRBJ2-5	TRBD1	13	NA	CASSRDRVETQYF	TGCGCCAGCAGCCGGGACAGGGTTGAGACCCAGTACTTC
TRBV3-1	TRBJ1-1	NA	15	NA	CASSPIQEMNTEAFF	TGTGCCAGCAGCCCTATACAGGAGATGAACACTGAAGCTTTCTTT
TRBV20-1	TRBJ2-5	TRBD2	16	NA	CSATLGLAGVAETQYF	TGCAGTGCCACCCTGGGCTTAGCGGGAGTTGCGGAGACCCAGTACTTC
TRBV7-4	TRBJ2-3	TRBD2	18	NA	CASSPGTSEPASTDTQYF	TGTGCCAGCAGCCCCGGGACTAGCGAACCCGCTAGCACAGATACGCAGTATTTT
TRBV3-1	TRBJ2-1	NA	16	many	CASSRSSVGMYNEQFF	TGTGCCAGCAGCCGGAGTAGCGTGGGGATGTACAATGAGCAGTTCTTC
TRBV2	TRBJ1-2	NA	14	few	CASSEDLGGNGYTF	TGTGCCAGCAGTGAAGACCTGGGGGGCAATGGCTACACCTTC
TRBV12-3/TRBV12-4	TRBJ1-1	TRBD1	14	few	CASRGTGGNTEAFF	TGTGCCAGCAGGGGGACAGGGGGGAACACTGAAGCTTTCTTT
TRBV12-3/TRBV12-4	TRBJ2-5	NA	15	many	CASSLIWNSQETQYF	TGTGCCAGCAGTTTAATCTGGAACTCCCAAGAGACCCAGTACTTC
TRBV4-3	TRBJ2-7	NA	14	NA	CASSQGRWAYEQYF	TGCGCCAGCAGCCAAGGCCGGTGGGCCTACGAGCAGTACTTC
TRBV27	TRBJ2-7	NA	11	many	CASSFRQEQYF	TGTGCCAGCAGCTTTCGCCAGGAGCAGTACTTC
TRBV12-3/TRBV12-4	TRBJ1-1	TRBD1	12	many	CATLVGTAEAFF	TGTGCCACCTTGGTAGGGACAGCTGAAGCTTTCTTT
TRBV12-3/TRBV12-4	TRBJ2-5	TRBD2	14	many	CASSETSGQETQYF	TGTGCCAGCAGTGAGACTAGCGGGCAAGAGACCCAGTACTTC
TRBV29-1	TRBJ2-3	NA	15	NA	CSVELGATSTDTQYF	TGCAGCGTTGAATTGGGGGCTACTAGCACAGATACGCAGTATTTT
TRBV4-3	TRBJ2-7	TRBD1	16	NA	CASSQNRGSTKDEQYF	TGCGCCAGCAGCCAGAACAGGGGGTCGACTAAGGACGAGCAGTACTTC
TRBV7-3	TRBJ2-5	NA	14	NA	CASSLKSSGETQYF	TGTGCCAGCAGCTTAAAATCCAGCGGGGAGACCCAGTACTTC
TRBV12-5	TRBJ2-1	TRBD2	15	NA	CASGFLGTSDNEQFF	TGTGCTAGTGGTTTCTTGGGGACTAGCGACAATGAGCAGTTCTTC
TRBV20-1	TRBJ1-1	NA	13	few	CSARDGGGAEAFF	TGCAGTGCTAGAGATGGGGGGGGCGCTGAAGCTTTCTTT
TRBV21-1	TRBJ2-7	NA	20	NA	CASLRLSHRGRWLAGTPQYF	TGTGCCAGCCTCCGGCTATCGCACAGGGGGCGATGGCTAGCGGGAACCCCGCAGTACTTC
TRBV6-2/TRBV6-3	TRBJ2-6	TRBD1	20	few	CASRKGQGAGFPSGANVLTF	TGTGCCAGCAGAAAGGGACAGGGGGCAGGGTTCCCCTCTGGGGCCAACGTCCTGACTTTC
TRBV3-1	TRBJ2-1	TRBD2	16	NA	CASSQVGLAGYNEQFF	TGTGCCAGCAGCCAAGTCGGGCTAGCGGGGTACAATGAGCAGTTCTTC
TRBV24-1	TRBJ2-5	NA	18	many	CATSDLAGDFPGWETQYF	TGTGCCACCAGTGATTTGGCAGGGGATTTCCCGGGATGGGAGACCCAGTACTTC
TRBV5-1	TRBJ2-7	NA	15	many	CASSFRDLRTDEQYF	TGCGCCAGCAGCTTCCGGGACCTCAGGACGGACGAGCAGTACTTC
TRBV5-8	TRBJ2-3	NA	16	NA	CVSSLRRRTSTDTQYF	TGTGTCAGCAGCTTGAGACGCAGAACTAGCACAGATACGCAGTATTTT
TRBV12-3/TRBV12-4	TRBJ1-5	NA	15	NA	CASSFDRFSNQPQHF	TGTGCCAGCAGTTTCGACAGATTTAGCAATCAGCCCCAGCATTTT
TRBV30	TRBJ2-3	NA	11	NA	CAWDESDTQYF	TGTGCCTGGGACGAGTCAGATACGCAGTATTTT
TRBV5-6	TRBJ1-6	NA	15	few	CASSLAGGRNSPLHF	TGTGCCAGCAGCTTGGCCGGAGGACGGAATTCACCCCTCCACTTT
TRBV30	TRBJ2-1	NA	13	NA	CAWSRSSYNEQFF	TGTGCCTGGAGCCGGAGCTCCTACAATGAGCAGTTCTTC
TRBV4-3	TRBJ2-3	TRBD2	18	few	CASSQDVVAGGLTDTQYF	TGCGCCAGCAGCCAAGATGTCGTCGCGGGAGGTCTCACAGATACGCAGTATTTT
TRBV6-2/TRBV6-3	TRBJ2-2	TRBD1	16	NA	CASTDFRGRNTGELFF	TGTGCCAGCACCGATTTCAGGGGGAGGAACACCGGGGAGCTGTTTTTT
TRBV6-5	TRBJ2-1	NA	14	many	CASSYGSSYNEQFF	TGTGCCAGCAGTTACGGGAGCTCCTACAATGAGCAGTTCTTC
TRBV6-5	TRBJ2-3	NA	15	few	CASSHVAMSYPTQYF	TGTGCCAGCAGCCATGTGGCGATGAGTTATCCTACGCAGTATTTT
TRBV7-9	TRBJ1-2	TRBD1	14	few	CASSLGGTAYGYTF	TGTGCCAGCAGCTTAGGGGGGACAGCCTATGGCTACACCTTC
TRBV12-3/TRBV12-4	TRBJ2-5	TRBD2	18	many	CASSFGFGLASGSETQYF	TGTGCCAGCAGTTTTGGGTTTGGGTTGGCTAGCGGGAGTGAGACCCAGTACTTC
TRBV18	TRBJ2-1	TRBD2	15	NA	CASSRTSGSGNEQFF	TGTGCCAGCTCACGAACTAGCGGGAGTGGGAATGAGCAGTTCTTC
TRBV10-3	TRBJ1-2	NA	15	few	CAISESLQSNYGYTF	TGTGCCATCAGTGAGTCGTTACAGAGCAACTATGGCTACACCTTC
TRBV20-1	TRBJ2-1	TRBD1	12	many	CSARTDRGSQFF	TGCAGTGCTAGGACAGACAGGGGGTCGCAGTTCTTC
TRBV14	TRBJ2-3	NA	14	NA	CASRGGAATDTQYF	TGTGCCAGCAGAGGGGGAGCGGCGACAGATACGCAGTATTTT
TRBV20-1	TRBJ2-2	TRBD2	17	NA	CCAAGTSGHLNTGELFF	TGCTGTGCTGCCGGGACTAGCGGTCACTTGAACACCGGGGAGCTGTTTTTT
TRBV4-2	TRBJ2-7	NA	15	many	CASSQGWPGAYEQYF	TGTGCCAGCAGCCAAGGGTGGCCAGGGGCCTACGAGCAGTACTTC
TRBV9	TRBJ2-7	NA	15	NA	CASSVAVGEGYEQYF	TGTGCCAGCAGCGTAGCGGTCGGTGAAGGGTACGAGCAGTACTTC
TRBV27	TRBJ1-6	TRBD1	15	NA	CASTDRGHGNSPLHF	TGTGCCAGCACGGACAGGGGCCATGGAAATTCACCCCTCCACTTT
TRBV12-3/TRBV12-4	TRBJ2-7	NA	13	many	CASSLGHPYEQYF	TGTGCCAGCAGTTTAGGCCATCCCTACGAGCAGTACTTC
TRBV12-3/TRBV12-4	TRBJ1-4	TRBD1	15	NA	CASSNHRGINEKLFF	TGTGCCAGCAGTAACCACAGGGGGATTAATGAAAAACTGTTTTTT
TRBV12-3/TRBV12-4	TRBJ2-7	TRBD1	13	NA	CASSRDSGHEQYF	TGTGCCAGCAGTAGGGACAGTGGCCACGAGCAGTACTTC
TRBV7-2	TRBJ2-7	NA	12	few	CASSQPAYEQYF	TGTGCCAGCAGCCAGCCGGCCTACGAGCAGTACTTC
TRBV5-5	TRBJ2-7	NA	13	many	CASSWDLAYEQYF	TGTGCCAGCAGCTGGGACTTGGCCTACGAGCAGTACTTC
TRBV11-2	TRBJ2-1	TRBD2	15	few	CASSSLAGAVNEQFF	TGTGCCAGCAGCTCCTTAGCGGGAGCCGTCAATGAGCAGTTCTTC
TRBV3-1	TRBJ2-1	NA	16	few	CASSQVSGGSYNEQFF	TGTGCCAGCAGCCAAGTTTCGGGCGGATCCTACAATGAGCAGTTCTTC
TRBV7-8	TRBJ2-7	TRBD2	13	few	CASRQREPHEQYF	TGTGCCAGCAGACAGCGGGAGCCCCACGAGCAGTACTTC
TRBV3-1	TRBJ1-5	TRBD1	15	few	CASSQEQGAGQPQHF	TGTGCCAGCAGCCAAGAACAGGGGGCAGGTCAGCCCCAGCATTTT